The clone carrying this T cell receptor beta chain appeared a single time. As yet, its antigen is unknown. This sample was taken from a study of T cell responses to AZD1222 COVID-19 vaccine. Assay used: immunoSEQ multiplex PCR; TCRdb lists only in-frame clones, some missing. The sample holds roughly 150,000 clones, around 87% seen once. General observations from the study: Recipients of AZD1222 seropositive at baseline numbered only 6 or 7. Repertoires were obtained solely post-peak T cell response. Vaccination with two AZD1222 doses was followed by a rise in Spike-specific TCR breadth and depth. Mostly white British, mostly female donors; authors suggested clonal diversity may be underestimated.

Trimming shortened V by 7 bases and J by 10 bases, and 11 bases separated the two germline ends. The CDR3 has 12 residues. Germline CDR1 LNHNV, CDR2 YYDKDF (reference sequence). This TCR came from an adult who received the AZD1222 COVID-19 vaccine. This chain connects TRBV15 to TRBJ1-6; TRBD1 is a possible D gene (5 bases). Here the sequenced sample was peripheral blood, taken 28 days after the second AZD1222 dose. The CDR3 nucleotides read TGTGCCACCAATCCAGGGCAATCACCCCTCCACTTT. The encoded protein is CATNPGQSPLHF. Using reference TRBV15 and TRBJ1-6 for the parts outside the CDR3, the full variable domain is DAMVIQNPRYQVTQFGKPVTLSCSQTLNHNVMYWYQQKSSQAPKLLFHYYDKDFNNEADTPDNFQSRRPNTSFCFLDIRSPGLGDTAMYLCATNPGQSPLHFGNGTRLTVT.